These 7 T cell receptor beta chains were sequenced from one sample in a study of T cells after yellow fever vaccination. TCRdb re-derived calls from the 5' RACE reads in MiXCR, one entry per CDR3 protein. The sample consists of roughly 340,000 distinct CDR3 sequences, approximately 4% of them appearing once. The specimen was PBMCs, collected 5 days after the yellow fever booster vaccination. The receptors stem from a man between 18 and 35 years old who received the YFV17D yellow fever vaccine.

This clonotype was seen a handful of times. V and J are TRBV11-2 and TRBJ1-3; no reliable D call. The CDR3 consists of 14 residues. Trimming pared 2 bases from V and 0 bases from J, leaving 5 bases between. The germline V gene encodes CDR1 SGHAT and CDR2 FQNNGV. Here the CDR3 DNA reads TGTGCCAGCAGCTTAATGGGCTCTGGAAACACCATATATTTT. Its translation: CASSLMGSGNTIYF.

There are a few counts of this clonotype. This rearrangement joins TRBV5-1 to TRBJ2-7, with D unresolved. The CDR3 loop spans 15 amino acids. Germline V gene sequence: CDR1 SGHRS, CDR2 YFSETQ. V gave up 2 bases and J gave up 0 bases, with 12 bases separating them. The CDR3, as DNA: TGCGCCAGCAGCTTCAGTACAGACTTCTCCTACGAGCAGTACTTC. Amino acid sequence: CASSFSTDFSYEQYF.

Ten or more counts support this clonotype. The rearrangement uses TRBV18 and TRBJ2-3; 7 positions agree with TRBD2. CDR1 and CDR2 (germline): KGHSH, LQKENI. V was clipped by 3 bases and J by 0 bases; unmatched bases: 3. CDR3 length: 15 residues. The CDR3 spells CASSPTSQSTDTQYF. The CDR3 bases are TGTGCCAGCTCACCGACTAGCCAGAGCACAGATACGCAGTATTTT. The full variable domain, with the rest looked up from reference TRBV18 and TRBJ2-3, is NAGVMQNPRHLVRRRGQEARLRCSPMKGHSHVYWYRQLPEEGLKFMVYLQKENIIDESGMPKERFSAEFPKEGPSILRIQQVVRGDSAAYFCASSPTSQSTDTQYFGPGTRLTVL.

The chain is built from TRBV7-8 and TRBJ2-7, with D unclear. The germline CDR1 and CDR2 sequences are SGHVS and FQNEAQ. The CDR3 runs 12 residues. V was shortened by 5 bases and J by 6 bases, with 11 bases between the two germline ends. CDR3 sequence (DNA): TGTGCCAGCAGCACTACCTACGGCGAGCAGTACGTC. This gives the protein CASSTTYGEQYV.

The V gene is TRBV20-1, the J gene TRBJ1-1; 11 positions match TRBD1. The CDR3 covers 15 residues. Germline-derived CDR1 and CDR2 are DFQATT and SNEGSKA (reference sequence). For the CDR3, the DNA is TGCAGCCTAACCGGGACAGGGGGTGGTACGACTGAAGCTTTCTTT. Protein: CSLTGTGGGTTEAFF.

The chain carries TRBV5-5 and TRBJ2-3, with D uncertain. The V end lost 7 bases, the J end lost 3 bases, and 12 bases lay between the germline ends. CDR1 and CDR2 (germline): SGHKS, YYEKEE (reference sequence). There are 13 residues in the CDR3. CDR3 protein: CASLGGSTDTQYF. CDR3 nucleotides: TGTGCCAGCTTAGGTGGATCTACAGATACGCAGTATTTT.

The rearrangement uses TRBV4-3 and TRBJ2-7; no definite D call. The V end lost 0 bases, the J end lost 2 bases, and 8 bases lay between the germline ends. This CDR3 has 14 residues. Germline assignment: CDR1 LGHNA and CDR2 YSLEER. CDR3 sequence (DNA): TGCGCCAGCAGCCAAGACGGCAGCCCCTACGAGCAGTACGTC. The encoded protein is CASSQDGSPYEQYV.